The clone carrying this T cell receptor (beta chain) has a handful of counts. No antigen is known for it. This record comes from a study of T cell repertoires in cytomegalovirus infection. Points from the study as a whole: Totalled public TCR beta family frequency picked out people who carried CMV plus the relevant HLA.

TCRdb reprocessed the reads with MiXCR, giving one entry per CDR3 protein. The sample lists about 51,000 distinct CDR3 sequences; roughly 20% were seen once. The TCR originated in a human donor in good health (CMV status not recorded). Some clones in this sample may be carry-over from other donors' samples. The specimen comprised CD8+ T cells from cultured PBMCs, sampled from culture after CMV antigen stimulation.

The CDR3 reads CASSTERYSSGANVLTF. In DNA, the CDR3 is TGTGCCAGTAGTACCGAGAGGTACTCCTCTGGGGCCAACGTCCTGACTTTC. The gene calls are TRBV19 and TRBJ2-6, with no clear D. CDR3 length: 17 amino acids. The germline gives CDR1 LNHDA, CDR2 SQIVND (reference sequence). Trimming took 4 bases from V and 0 from J, leaving 13 bases between them. The full variable domain, with the rest looked up from reference TRBV19 and TRBJ2-6, is DGGITQSPKYLFRKEGQNVTLSCEQNLNHDAMYWYRQDPGQGLRLIYYSQIVNDFQKGDIAEGYSVSREKKESFPLTVTSAQKNPTAFYLCASSTERYSSGANVLTFGAGSRLTVL.